Listed below are T cell receptor beta chains from one sample, sequenced in a study of cytomegalovirus exposure and HLA in healthy donors. TCRdb's copy holds only in-frame clones and misses some; the assay was immunoSEQ multiplex PCR. The profile shows roughly 190,000 clones, roughly 73% of them singletons. The source material was PBMCs. The receptors stem from a woman aged 25 to 39 in good health and CMV-seronegative. The CDR3 runs from the conserved cysteine through the conserved F or W. The D gene is left open where the match is weak. A row's size may be missing; if present it is once, few, many or a size class.

J,V,D,size,DNA,CDR3
TRBJ1-5,TRBV5-1,.,.,TGCGCCAGCAGCTTGGAAACAGGTCAGCCCCAGCATTTT,CASSLETGQPQHF
TRBJ2-1,TRBV29-1,.,.,TGCAGCGTTGGGGGAGTAGGGGAGCAGTTCTTC,CSVGGVGEQFF
TRBJ2-3,TRBV4-1,.,.,TGCGCCAGCAGCCAACTACTAGTTTCAGATACGCAGTATTTT,CASSQLLVSDTQYF
TRBJ2-2,TRBV7-2,TRBD1,once,TGTGCCAGCACCACCCCGCGTACAGGGGGCCACGGGGAGCTGTTTTTT,CASTTPRTGGHGELFF
TRBJ2-7,TRBV30,.,once,TGTGCCTGGAGTTATGGGAGGCCCAACGAGCAGTACTTC,CAWSYGRPNEQYF
TRBJ1-1,TRBV27,TRBD1,.,TGTGCCAGCAGTTTTGACAGGGAGCACACTGAAGCTTTCTTT,CASSFDREHTEAFF
TRBJ2-7,TRBV5-4,TRBD2,.,TGTGCCAGCAGCTTAGCGGGATTAGGGGCGGACGAGCAGTACTTC,CASSLAGLGADEQYF
TRBJ2-5,TRBV29-1,.,.,TGCAGCGTTGAGTCGGACTCCCGAGCAGGGACCCAGTACTTC,CSVESDSRAGTQYF
TRBJ1-1,TRBV10-2,.,.,TGCGCCTCACAGCTCCACATGAACACTGAAGCTTTCTTT,CASQLHMNTEAFF
TRBJ2-7,TRBV7-2,TRBD2,.,TGTGCCAGCAGCCTTCTAGCGGGAGGGCCTCACGAGCAGTACTTC,CASSLLAGGPHEQYF
TRBJ2-7,TRBV30,.,.,TGTGCCTGGAGTAAAGGGGACTCCTACGAGCAGTACTTC,CAWSKGDSYEQYF
TRBJ1-1,TRBV18,TRBD1,.,TGTGCCAGCTCAGCTACAGGGGTTCGGCGCACTGAAGCTTTCTTT,CASSATGVRRTEAFF
TRBJ2-1,TRBV15,TRBD1,.,TGTGCCACCACCAGACAGGGGGCCTTCAATGAGCAGTTCTTC,CATTRQGAFNEQFF